The 5 T cell receptor beta chains listed next were all sequenced from one sample in a study of regulatory T cells in long-lasting Graves disease. HTBI primers from iRepertoire and Arm-PCR of CDR3 regions yielded the TCR beta libraries. TCRdb itself ran the multiplex PCR reads through MiXCR, one entry per CDR3 protein. The sample consists of about 470,000 distinct CDR3 sequences, roughly 21% of them appearing once. Sample time point: persistent/refractory GD, antithyroid drugs over 5 years with positive TRAb. Construction of the TCR library relied on RNA isolated from PBMCs. This specimen consisted of peripheral blood mononuclear cells (PBMCs), obtained when the disease was refractory, from a patient treated with antithyroid drugs. These receptors all come from a female donor with Graves disease.

Many counts were recorded for this clonotype. The chain couples TRBV5-5 to TRBJ1-2, with 9 bases aligning to TRBD1. The J segment lost 7 bases and the V segment lost 4 bases, leaving 11 bases of the junction unmatched. Germline loops: CDR1 SGHKS, CDR2 YYEKEE (reference sequence). The CDR3 runs to 15 residues. In DNA form, the CDR3 reads TGTGCCAGCAGCGACAATCCGGGACAGGGCTCTGGCTACACCTTC. Translation gives CASSDNPGQGSGYTF.

This clonotype has ten or more counts. V gene TRBV19 combines with J gene TRBJ2-5; a possible D gene is TRBD1 (5 bases). V lost 3 bases to trimming and J lost 1 base, with 12 bases between them. This CDR3 spans 15 amino acids. Per germline, CDR1 LNHDA and CDR2 SQIVND (reference sequence). CDR3 amino acids: CASSIQGSGQETQYF. The CDR3 DNA reads as TGTGCCAGTAGTATCCAGGGTTCGGGCCAAGAGACCCAGTACTTC.

This clonotype was detected ten times or more. V and J are TRBV6-5 and TRBJ1-4; a weak D match, TRBD1 (6 bases). V was clipped by 4 bases and J by 3 bases, with 9 bases between them. CDR1 and CDR2 from the germline V gene are MNHEY and SVGAGI. The CDR3 loop spans 14 amino acids. In nucleotides, the CDR3 is TGTGCCAGCAGTTTGAGGGGGGCTAATGAAAAACTGTTTTTT. Amino acid sequence: CASSLRGANEKLFF.

The sample holds many counts of this clonotype. The chain joins TRBV6-5 to TRBJ2-6; either TRBD1 or TRBD2 may fit D (6 bases each). CDR3 length equals 18 residues. Germline V CDR1 and CDR2: MNHEY, SVGAGI. V lost 5 bases and J lost 0, with 17 bases in between. The CDR3: CASSHYGGPISGANVLTF. The CDR3, as DNA: TGTGCCAGCAGTCACTATGGGGGGCCTATCTCTGGGGCCAACGTCCTGACTTTC.

This clonotype was detected ten times or more. The V gene is TRBV28, the J gene TRBJ1-1, with D possibly matching TRBD1 (6 bases). V lost 2 bases and J lost 1, with 14 bases in between. Germline assignment: CDR1 MDHEN and CDR2 SYDVKM. The CDR3 consists of 16 residues. The CDR3 reads CASSLEGGPSNTEAFF. The CDR3 region has the DNA TGTGCCAGCAGTTTAGAGGGGGGGCCCTCGAACACTGAAGCTTTCTTT.